This T cell receptor (beta chain) was identified during a study of CXCR3-negative and CXCR3-positive naive CD8 T cells. Notes on the study in general: Naive cells with CXCR3 showed TRB CDR3s that were more hydrophobic than those in CXCR3-negative naive cells.

The authors prepared UMI-labeled TRB cDNA libraries by 5' RACE. TCRdb processed the 5' RACE reads again and assigns one entry to each CDR3 protein, with no DNA. This specimen shows some 130,000 distinct CDR3 sequences; the ten leading clones hold 0.41%. To note about this clonotype: The antigen is undetermined.

CDR1 and CDR2 (germline): SEHNR, FQNEAQ (reference sequence). The CDR3 has 17 amino acids. The material sequenced was naive CXCR3+ CD8+ T cells from blood. The sample's subset: CD45RO-CCR7+CD27+CD95- naive CD8+ T cells expressing CXCR3 (TNR3+). The genes are TRBV7-9 and TRBJ1-1; the TCRdb D gene call, TRBD1, has no DNA to confirm it. This clonotype originated in a human donor in good health. Some clones in this sample may be carry-over from other donors' samples. The CDR3 here is CASSLVGTGGVNTEAFF.